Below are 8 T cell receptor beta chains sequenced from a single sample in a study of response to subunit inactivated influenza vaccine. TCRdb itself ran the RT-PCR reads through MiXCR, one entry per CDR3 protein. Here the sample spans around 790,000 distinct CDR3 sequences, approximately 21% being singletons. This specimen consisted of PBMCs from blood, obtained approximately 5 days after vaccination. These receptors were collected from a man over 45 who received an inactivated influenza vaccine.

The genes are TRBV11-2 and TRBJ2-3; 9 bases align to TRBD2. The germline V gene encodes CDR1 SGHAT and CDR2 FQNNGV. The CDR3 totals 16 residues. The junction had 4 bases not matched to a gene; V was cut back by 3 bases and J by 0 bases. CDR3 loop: CASSFPSGASTDTQYF. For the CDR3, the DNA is TGTGCCAGCAGCTTCCCTAGCGGGGCAAGCACAGATACGCAGTATTTT. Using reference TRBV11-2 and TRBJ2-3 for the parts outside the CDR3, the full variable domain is EAGVAQSPRYKIIEKRQSVAFWCNPISGHATLYWYQQILGQGPKLLIQFQNNGVVDDSQLPKDRFSAERLKGVDSTLKIQPAKLEDSAVYLCASSFPSGASTDTQYFGPGTRLTVL.

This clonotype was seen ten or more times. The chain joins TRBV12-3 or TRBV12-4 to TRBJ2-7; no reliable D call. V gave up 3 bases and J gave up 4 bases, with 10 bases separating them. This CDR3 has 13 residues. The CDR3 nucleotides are TGTGCCAGCAGTTTTCAGGTGGGATACGAGCAGTACTTC. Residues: CASSFQVGYEQYF.

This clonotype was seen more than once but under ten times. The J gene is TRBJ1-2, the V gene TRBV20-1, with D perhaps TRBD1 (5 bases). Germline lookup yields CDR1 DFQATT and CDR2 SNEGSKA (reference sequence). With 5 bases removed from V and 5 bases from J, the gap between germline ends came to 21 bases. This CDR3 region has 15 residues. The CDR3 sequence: CSASDVGRSQYGYTF. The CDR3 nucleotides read TGCAGTGCTTCAGACGTGGGACGGTCTCAATATGGCTACACCTTC.

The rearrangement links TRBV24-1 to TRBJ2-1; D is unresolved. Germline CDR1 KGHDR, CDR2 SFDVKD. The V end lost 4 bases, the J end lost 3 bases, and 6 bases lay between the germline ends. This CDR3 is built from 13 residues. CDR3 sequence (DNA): TGTGCCACCAGTGAAGGTCACTACAATGAGCAGTTCTTC. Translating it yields CATSEGHYNEQFF.

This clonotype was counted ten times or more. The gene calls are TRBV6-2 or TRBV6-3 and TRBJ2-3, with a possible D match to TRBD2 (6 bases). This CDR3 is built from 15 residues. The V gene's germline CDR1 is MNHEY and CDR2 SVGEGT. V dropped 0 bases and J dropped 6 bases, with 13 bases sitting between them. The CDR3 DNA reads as TGTGCCAGCAGTTACTCGCAGACTAGTTACGATACGCAGTATTTT. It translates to CASSYSQTSYDTQYF.

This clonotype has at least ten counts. CDR3 DNA sequence: TGTGCCAGCGCCAGTCGGTGGGGAAATGAGCAGTTCTTC. Its translation is CASASRWGNEQFF. The rearrangement joins TRBV7-2 to TRBJ2-1; D is uncertain. Looked up from germline, CDR1 is SGHTA and CDR2 is FQGNSA. The V gene lost 8 bases and the J gene lost 7 bases, with 15 bases spanning the gap. This CDR3 comprises 13 residues.

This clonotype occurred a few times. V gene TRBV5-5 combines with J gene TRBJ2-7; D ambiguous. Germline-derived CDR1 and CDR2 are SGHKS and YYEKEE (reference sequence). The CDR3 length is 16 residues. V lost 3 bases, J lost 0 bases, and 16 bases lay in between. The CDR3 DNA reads TGTGCCAGCAGCTCCGGCCCCCCAGCGAGCTCCTACGAGCAGTACTTC. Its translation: CASSSGPPASSYEQYF. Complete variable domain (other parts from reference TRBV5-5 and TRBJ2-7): DAGVTQSPTHLIKTRGQQVTLRCSPISGHKSVSWYQQVLGQGPQFIFQYYEKEERGRGNFPDRFSARQFPNYSSELNVNALLLGDSALYLCASSSGPPASSYEQYFGPGTRLTVT.

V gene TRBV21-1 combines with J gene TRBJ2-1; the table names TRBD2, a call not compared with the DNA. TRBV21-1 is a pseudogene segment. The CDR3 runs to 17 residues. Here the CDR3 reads CASSKDFSGRMYNEQFF. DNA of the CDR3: TGTGCCAGCAGCAAAGATTTTAGCGGGAGGATGTACAATGAGCAGTTCTTC.